The clone carrying this T cell receptor beta chain has a count of ten or more. Individually, cDNA molecules had unique molecular identifiers attached to them. TCRdb re-derived calls from the 5' RACE reads in MiXCR, one entry per CDR3 protein. The sample carries 20,000 to 25,000 distinct CDR3 sequences, about 4.9% recorded once. The data were obtained in a study of early T cells in non-severe SARS-CoV-2 infection. This clonotype was obtained from an adult who was a healthcare worker with PCR-confirmed SARS-CoV-2 infection or an uninfected control (not recorded which). The sequenced sample consisted of whole blood.

CDR3 DNA sequence: TGTGCCAGCTCACCACCCTCCCTGGGCGGAGAGACCCAGTACTTC. This sequence encodes CASSPPSLGGETQYF. The rearrangement links TRBV18 to TRBJ2-5, with D unclear. Trimming cost V 0 bases and J 4 bases, with 12 bases left between them. CDR1 and CDR2 from the germline V gene are KGHSH and LQKENI. The CDR3 is 15 amino acids.